The clone carrying this T cell receptor beta chain ranks as medium-sized. The data stem from a study of metastatic and nonmetastatic thyroid tumors. None of the patients had undergone any treatment ahead of thyroid surgery. The V and J ends lost 4 bases and 10 bases, in that order; junction bases with no gene match: 12. Germline-derived CDR1 and CDR2 are LGHDT and YNNKEL (reference sequence). This CDR3 comprises 14 residues. TCRdb reprocessed the PCR reads using MiXCR. The sample lists some 21,000 clones; about 30% were seen once. The clonotype was recovered from a female donor with papillary thyroid cancer or a benign thyroid nodule (not recorded which). Some clones in this sample may be carry-over from other donors' samples. The sequencing input was tumor tissue. The chain has TRBV3-1 and TRBJ1-2; 7 bases map to TRBD1. DNA of the CDR3: TGTGCCAGCAGCCGGGGAACAGGGGATCGTAACTACACCTTC. It translates to CASSRGTGDRNYTF.